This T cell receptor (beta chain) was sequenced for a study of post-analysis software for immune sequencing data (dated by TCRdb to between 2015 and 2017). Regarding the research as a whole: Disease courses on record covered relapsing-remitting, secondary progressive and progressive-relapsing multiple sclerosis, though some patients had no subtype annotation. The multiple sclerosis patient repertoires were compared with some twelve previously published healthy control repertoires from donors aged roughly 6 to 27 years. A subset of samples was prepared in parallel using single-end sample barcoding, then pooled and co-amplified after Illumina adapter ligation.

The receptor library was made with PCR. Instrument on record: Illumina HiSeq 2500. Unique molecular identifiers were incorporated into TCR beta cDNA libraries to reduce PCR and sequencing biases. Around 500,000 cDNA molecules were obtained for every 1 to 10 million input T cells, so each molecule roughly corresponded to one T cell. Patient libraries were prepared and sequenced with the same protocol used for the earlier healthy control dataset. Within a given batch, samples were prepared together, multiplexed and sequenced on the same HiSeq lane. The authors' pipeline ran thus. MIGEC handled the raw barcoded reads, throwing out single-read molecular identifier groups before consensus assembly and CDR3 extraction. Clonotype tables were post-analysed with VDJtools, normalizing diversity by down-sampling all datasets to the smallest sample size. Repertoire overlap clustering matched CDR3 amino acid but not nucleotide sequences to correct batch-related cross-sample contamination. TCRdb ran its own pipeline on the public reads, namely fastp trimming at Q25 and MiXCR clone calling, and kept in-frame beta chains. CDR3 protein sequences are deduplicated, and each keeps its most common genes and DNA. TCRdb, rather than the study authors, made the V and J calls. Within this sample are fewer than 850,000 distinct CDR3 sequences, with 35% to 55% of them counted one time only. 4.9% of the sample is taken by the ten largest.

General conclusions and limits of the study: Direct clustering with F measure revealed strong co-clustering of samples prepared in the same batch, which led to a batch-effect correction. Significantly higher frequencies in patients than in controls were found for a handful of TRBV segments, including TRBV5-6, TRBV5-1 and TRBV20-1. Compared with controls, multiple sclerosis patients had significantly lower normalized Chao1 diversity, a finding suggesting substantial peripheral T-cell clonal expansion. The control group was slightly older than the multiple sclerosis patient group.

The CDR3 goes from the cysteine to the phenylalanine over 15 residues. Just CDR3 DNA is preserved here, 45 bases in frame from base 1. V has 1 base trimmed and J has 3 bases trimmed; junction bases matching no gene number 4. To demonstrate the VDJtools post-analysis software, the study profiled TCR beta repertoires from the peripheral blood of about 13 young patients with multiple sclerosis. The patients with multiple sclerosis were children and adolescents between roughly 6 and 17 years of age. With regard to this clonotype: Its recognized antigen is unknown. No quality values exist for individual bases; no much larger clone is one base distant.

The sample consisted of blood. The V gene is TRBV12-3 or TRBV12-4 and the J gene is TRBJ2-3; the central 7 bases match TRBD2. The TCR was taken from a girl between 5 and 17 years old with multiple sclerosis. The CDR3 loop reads CASSLGAGVTDTQYF. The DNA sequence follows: TGTGCCAGCAGTTTAGGGGCGGGAGTTACAGATACGCAGTATTTT.